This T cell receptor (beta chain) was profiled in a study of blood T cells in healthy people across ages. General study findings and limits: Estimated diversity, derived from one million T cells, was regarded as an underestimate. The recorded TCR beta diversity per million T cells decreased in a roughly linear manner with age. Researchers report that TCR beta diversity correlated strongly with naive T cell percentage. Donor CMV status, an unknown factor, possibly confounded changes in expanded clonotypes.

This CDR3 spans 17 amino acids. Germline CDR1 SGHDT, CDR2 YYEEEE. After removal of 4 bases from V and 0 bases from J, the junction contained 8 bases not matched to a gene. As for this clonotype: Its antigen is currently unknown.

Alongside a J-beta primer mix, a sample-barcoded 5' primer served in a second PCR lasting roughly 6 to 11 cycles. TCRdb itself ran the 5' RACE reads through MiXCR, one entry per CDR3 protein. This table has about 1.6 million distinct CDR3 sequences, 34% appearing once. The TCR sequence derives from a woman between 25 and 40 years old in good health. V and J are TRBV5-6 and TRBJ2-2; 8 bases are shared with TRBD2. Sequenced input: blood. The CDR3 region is CASSPFGTSTNTGELFF. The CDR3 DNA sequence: TGTGCCAGCAGCCCTTTCGGGACTAGTACGAACACCGGGGAGCTGTTTTTT.